The entry below gives a single T cell receptor beta chain sequence along with its context. This sample stems from a study of cytomegalovirus exposure and HLA in healthy donors. Primers for the PCR totalled 60 Vbeta and 13 Jbeta. Profiled with immunoSEQ multiplex PCR; TCRdb holds only in-frame clones, not every one. The sample lists fewer than 250,000 clones, around 85% occurring once. Germline values: CDR1 MGHDK, CDR2 SYGVNS. J lost 8 bases, V lost 6 bases, and 5 bases had no gene match. The length of the CDR3 is 13 residues. The sequenced material came from PBMCs. This chain joins TRBV25-1 and TRBJ1-5; 9 positions agree with TRBD1. The clonotype originates from a girl aged 2-10 years in good health and CMV-seronegative. The CDR3 nucleotides are TGTGCCAGCAGCACAGGGGGCCAGAAGCCCCAGCATTTT. It codes for CASSTGGQKPQHF.